A single sample gave rise to the 24 T cell receptor beta chains below, sequenced in a study of T cell repertoires in cytomegalovirus infection. TCRdb redid the calling of the reads with MiXCR, one entry per CDR3 protein. The table records 450,000 to 650,000 distinct CDR3 sequences, approximately 25% of them present only once. The specimen was PBMCs. Source of these receptors: a human donor in good health (CMV status not recorded). Some clones in this sample may be carry-over from other donors' samples.

The chain links TRBV28 to TRBJ2-7, with unresolved D. The CDR3 length is 16 residues. Germline CDR1 and CDR2: MDHEN and SYDVKM. Trimming removed 2 bases at V and 0 bases at J, with 14 bases between. CDR3 residues: CASSLKIPSDSYEQYF. CDR3 nucleotides: TGTGCCAGCAGTTTAAAAATTCCCAGCGACTCCTACGAGCAGTACTTC.

This clonotype was counted a single time. The conserved phenylalanine or tryptophan normally closing the CDR3 is absent here, so this likely arose from a read error. This chain joins TRBV6-5 and TRBJ1-1, with a weak D call TRBD1 (6 bases). Germline assignment: CDR1 MNHEY and CDR2 SVGAGI. Deletions cut 6 bases from V and 2 bases from J, with 10 bases between. This CDR3 region has 13 residues. CDR3 protein: CASSQTGNTEAFL. The CDR3, as DNA: TGTGCCAGCAGCCAGACAGGTAACACTGAAGCTTTCCTT.

This chain joins TRBV30 and TRBJ2-3, with TRBD1 matching 8 bases. The CDR3 sequence is 16 residues long. With V trimmed by 5 bases and J by 0 bases, 10 bases remained unmatched. The germline V gene has CDR1 GTSNPN and CDR2 SVGIG (reference sequence). The CDR3 nucleotides read TGTGCCTGGTGCCCCCGACAGGGGTTCAGCACAGATACGCAGTATTTT. Translating it yields CAWCPRQGFSTDTQYF.

This clonotype was seen a handful of times. The rearrangement joins TRBV6-1 to TRBJ1-1; 11 positions agree with TRBD1. CDR1 and CDR2 (germline): MNHNS, SASEGT. V lost 1 base and J lost 5; bases outside the gene matches: 3. The CDR3 contains 15 residues. CDR3 coding DNA: TGTGCCAGCAGTGAAGGAGGACAGGGGGCGACTGAAGCTTTCTTT. It translates to CASSEGGQGATEAFF.

The chain couples TRBV6-1 to TRBJ2-7; 7 nucleotides line up with TRBD2. Losses at the gene ends were 4 bases for V and 0 bases for J; bases not matched to a gene: 6. CDR1 and CDR2 (germline): MNHNS, SASEGT. The CDR3 totals 15 residues. Here the CDR3 DNA reads TGTGCCAGCAGTGGCTGGACTAGAACCTCCTACGAGCAGTACGTC. Residues: CASSGWTRTSYEQYV.

This clonotype has a count of ten or more. The J gene is TRBJ2-1, the V gene TRBV7-2; 7 nucleotides align to TRBD1. The V gene end was trimmed by 5 bases and the J gene end by 3 bases; junction bases not matched to a gene: 7. Germline V gene data show CDR1 as SGHTA and CDR2 as FQGNSA. This CDR3 has 15 amino acids. CDR3 nucleotide sequence: TGTGCCAGCAGCAACCCGGGACAGTACTACAATGAGCAGTTCTTC. This codes for CASSNPGQYYNEQFF.

This clonotype was detected a few times. The chain uses TRBV7-9 and TRBJ1-5; D gene ambiguous. In germline, CDR1 is SEHNR, CDR2 FQNEAQ (reference sequence). The CDR3 has 12 residues. Trimming took off 5 bases at V and 4 bases at J, with 6 bases between the two ends. The CDR3 coding sequence is TGTGCCAGCAGCCAAAAGAATCAGCCCCAGCATTTT. Its translation is CASSQKNQPQHF.

This clonotype came up many times. The genes are TRBV6-1 and TRBJ2-7, with D unresolved. CDR1 MNHNS and CDR2 SASEGT come from the germline V gene. V gave up 4 bases and J gave up 1 base, with 8 bases separating them. CDR3 length equals 13 residues. In nucleotides, the CDR3 is TGTGCCAGCAGTGTTTACTCATCCTACGAGCAGTACTTC. This codes for CASSVYSSYEQYF.

This clonotype was detected many times. This chain links TRBV7-2 with TRBJ2-1; no firm D call. The V and J ends lost 1 base and 2 bases respectively, with 9 bases between them. Germline V lookup: CDR1 SGHTA, CDR2 FQGNSA. The CDR3 loop spans 15 amino acids. The CDR3 spells CASSLEIAPYNEQFF. The CDR3 bases are TGTGCCAGCAGCTTAGAAATAGCCCCCTACAATGAGCAGTTCTTC.

The chain joins TRBV2 to TRBJ2-3, with TRBD2 matching 13 bases. The germline gives CDR1 SNHLY, CDR2 FYNNEI. V lost 6 bases and J lost 3; bases outside the gene matches: 6. This CDR3 is built from 16 residues. In DNA form, the CDR3 reads TGTGCCAGCAGAAGCGGACTAGCGGGAGCGACAGATACGCAGTATTTT. Protein sequence: CASRSGLAGATDTQYF.

This clonotype was found a few times. The gene calls are TRBV28 and TRBJ2-1, with 11 bases lining up with TRBD2. Trimming removed 4 bases from V and 10 bases from J; junction bases left unmatched: 9. This CDR3 has 15 amino acids. Looked up from germline, CDR1 is MDHEN and CDR2 is SYDVKM. The CDR3 spells CASSSPLAGVYEQFF. The CDR3 bases are TGTGCCAGCAGTTCTCCACTAGCGGGAGTGTACGAGCAGTTCTTC.

This chain joins TRBV7-9 and TRBJ2-1; D unresolved. Trimming pared 2 bases from V and 8 bases from J, leaving 22 bases between. The germline V gene has CDR1 SEHNR and CDR2 FQNEAQ (reference sequence). The CDR3 contains 17 residues. CDR3 amino acids: CASSLKTVGKGQDEQFF. Written as DNA, the CDR3 is TGTGCCAGCAGCTTAAAGACGGTTGGTAAAGGCCAAGATGAGCAGTTCTTC. Full variable domain (remainder filled in from reference TRBV7-9 and TRBJ2-1): DTGVSQNPRHKITKRGQNVTFRCDPISEHNRLYWYRQTLGQGPEFLTYFQNEAQLEKSRLLSDRFSAERPKGSFSTLEIQRTEQGDSAMYLCASSLKTVGKGQDEQFFGPGTRLTVL.

This clonotype was observed at least ten times. The rearrangement uses TRBV6-6 and TRBJ1-1; no firm D call. Germline CDR1 reads MNHNY; CDR2 reads SVGAGI (reference sequence). Trimming stripped 7 bases from V and 1 base from J, with 13 bases between. This CDR3 has 14 amino acids. Written as DNA, the CDR3 is TGTGCCAGCACCCCCCTCCCCGGGAACACTGAAGCTTTCTTT. Translating gives CASTPLPGNTEAFF.

The table lists this clonotype with many counts. The chain uses TRBV7-8 and TRBJ2-1, with D uncertain. The V and J ends lost 7 bases and 4 bases respectively, with 14 bases between them. The V gene's germline CDR1 is SGHVS and CDR2 FQNEAQ. The CDR3 is 14 amino acids. This chain's CDR3 is CASIPPDGYNEQFF. The CDR3 DNA reads TGTGCCAGCATCCCCCCGGACGGGTACAATGAGCAGTTCTTC.

CDR3 region: CASSRAVTAYEQYF. In DNA form, the CDR3 reads TGTGCCAGCAGCCGGGCGGTGACGGCCTACGAGCAGTACTTC. The chain has TRBV7-9 and TRBJ2-7; D not certain. Germline V lookup: CDR1 SEHNR, CDR2 FQNEAQ (reference sequence). V was pared by 5 bases and J by 2 bases, with 13 bases between. CDR3 size: 14 residues.

The V call is TRBV5-4, the J call TRBJ2-4, with D perhaps matching TRBD1 (5 bases). V was trimmed by 4 bases and J by 0 bases, leaving 17 bases between them. Germline values: CDR1 SGHNT, CDR2 YYREEE (reference sequence). The CDR3 extends over 17 amino acids. The DNA of the CDR3 is TGTGCCAGCAGCCTAAGCTTTGCAGGGATAGCCAAAAACATTCAGTACTTC. Its translation: CASSLSFAGIAKNIQYF.

V is TRBV12-3 or TRBV12-4 and J is TRBJ2-1, with D perhaps being TRBD1 or TRBD2 (5 bases each). Trimming shortened V by 7 bases and J by 5 bases, and 21 bases separated the two germline ends. The CDR3 runs to 16 residues. In nucleotides, the CDR3 is TGTGCCAGCAACTCTCGGTGGGGGAGTTGGCACAATGAGCAGTTCTTC. The encoded protein is CASNSRWGSWHNEQFF.

The rearrangement links TRBV7-2 to TRBJ2-3; D assignment may be TRBD1 or TRBD2 (5 bases each). Trimming pared 0 bases from V and 9 bases from J, leaving 19 bases between. The CDR3 is 16 residues long. Per the germline V gene, CDR1 is SGHTA and CDR2 is FQGNSA. CDR3 sequence reads: CASSLARGSPSGTQYF. In DNA form, the CDR3 reads TGTGCCAGCAGCTTAGCGAGGGGCAGCCCATCGGGAACGCAGTATTTT.

This rearrangement joins TRBV6-2 or TRBV6-3 to TRBJ2-4; no clear D. The CDR3 runs to 12 residues. The germline V gene encodes CDR1 MNHEY and CDR2 SVGEGT. The V end lost 5 bases, the J end lost 9 bases, and 11 bases lay between the germline ends. DNA of the CDR3: TGTGCCAGCAGTGGAATCCTTGCCATTCAGTACTTC. Its protein is CASSGILAIQYF.

In this sample, this clonotype turned up many times. The rearrangement uses TRBV7-2 and TRBJ2-1; possible D gene TRBD2, 6 bases. V lost 5 bases and J 10 bases, leaving 30 bases between the germline ends. The germline gives CDR1 SGHTA, CDR2 FQGNSA. This CDR3 is 18 amino acids long. The DNA of the CDR3 is TGTGCCAGCAGCCACCGGCGGGGACCTAGTCAGGACTTAAGCGAGCAGTTCTTC. This sequence encodes CASSHRRGPSQDLSEQFF.

The chain carries TRBV7-9 and TRBJ2-3; 9 nucleotides align to TRBD2. The junction had 6 bases not matched to a gene; V was cut back by 3 bases and J by 5 bases. The CDR3 runs 15 residues. CDR1 and CDR2 (germline): SEHNR, FQNEAQ (reference sequence). CDR3: CASSLPSGEGDTQYF. The CDR3 region has the DNA TGTGCCAGCAGCTTGCCTAGCGGGGAGGGAGATACGCAGTATTTT.

About this clonotype itself: A junction end diverges from the germline sequence, so it may reflect a read error. This sequence joins TRBV4-1 and TRBJ2-3; the D gene could be TRBD1 or TRBD2 (5 bases each). Germline loops: CDR1 MGHRA, CDR2 YSYEKL. CDR3 length: 16 residues. The CDR3 loop reads CASSREGVGSTETQYF. As DNA, the CDR3 is TGCGCCAGCAGCCGCGAAGGGGTGGGGAGCACAGAAACGCAGTATTTT.

This clonotype has only a few counts. The rearrangement joins TRBV11-2 to TRBJ2-7; 8 bases fit TRBD2. Germline V gene lookup returns CDR1 SGHAT and CDR2 FQNNGV. Germline trimming cut 1 base from V and 6 bases from J; bases unmatched to any gene: 5. CDR3 length equals 14 residues. The CDR3 DNA reads as TGTGCCAGCAGCTTAGTTATTAGCGGGATCGAGCAGTACGTC. The encoded protein is CASSLVISGIEQYV.

The CDR3: CASSYSMIAGGPRNIQYF. The CDR3 nucleotides are TGTGCCAGCAGTTACTCGATGATAGCGGGAGGGCCGCGGAACATTCAGTACTTC. The rearrangement joins TRBV6-5 to TRBJ2-4, with TRBD2 matching over 11 bases. Germline CDR1 is MNHEY and CDR2 is SVGAGI. V dropped 0 bases and J dropped 7; count of bases not matched to a gene: 11. The CDR3 sequence is 18 residues long.